The 22 T cell receptor beta chains reported below all come from one sample, sequenced in a study of blood T cell repertoires in COVID-19 (dated by TCRdb to about 2020). The method behind the library was the immunoSEQ multiplex PCR assay. TCRdb carries this immuneACCESS record with in-frame sequences only. Its versions omit some clonotypes, under half of them owing to an unresolved V gene in the studies checked, with the rest unexplained. In this sample the table shows hundreds of thousands of clones, 85% to 90% of which occur a single time. More than 0.95% of the sample lies in the top ten. Sequences were obtained from PBMCs or T cells enriched from blood (not recorded which). The receptors here all came from a young man who had recovered from COVID-19.

The chain joins TRBV18 to TRBJ2-4; 9 bases agree with TRBD1. The CDR3 is 13 amino acids. CDR1 is KGHSH and CDR2 is LQKENI in the germline V gene. V lost 9 bases to trimming and J lost 8 bases; unmatched junction nucleotides: 8. As DNA, the CDR3 is TGTGCCAGTCGACAGGGGGTAGAGGACATTCAGTACTTC. Translation: CASRQGVEDIQYF.

This clone showed up just once. This chain links TRBV5-4 with TRBJ1-1, with D possibly being TRBD1 (6 bases). Germline loops: CDR1 SGHNT, CDR2 YYREEE (reference sequence). The CDR3 totals 14 residues. V lost 5 bases, J lost 0 bases, and 11 bases lay in between. This chain's CDR3 is CASRPTGMNTEAFF. In nucleotides, the CDR3 is TGTGCCAGCAGACCAACAGGGATGAACACTGAAGCTTTCTTT.

This chain links TRBV13 with TRBJ1-6; D unclear. The germline CDR1 and CDR2 sequences are PRHDT and FYEKMQ (reference sequence). The V end was cut by 3 bases, the J end by 8 bases, with 11 bases between. The CDR3 is made up of 14 amino acids. The CDR3 here is CASSLRAADSPLHF. CDR3 bases: TGTGCCAGCAGCTTGCGGGCCGCGGATTCACCCCTCCACTTT. Based on the CDR3 plus reference TRBV13 and TRBJ1-6, the full variable domain is AAGVIQSPRHLIKEKRETATLKCYPIPRHDTVYWYQQGPGQDPQFLISFYEKMQSDKGSIPDRFSAQQFSDYHSELNMSSLELGDSALYFCASSLRAADSPLHFGNGTRLTVT.

This chain joins TRBV28 and TRBJ2-3, with a possible D match to TRBD2 (5 bases). The germline gives CDR1 MDHEN, CDR2 SYDVKM. The CDR3 spans 15 residues. V shed 7 bases and J shed 3 bases, with 17 bases lying between them. The CDR3 is CASTEGAESTDTQYF. CDR3 in DNA: TGTGCCAGCACAGAGGGAGCAGAATCAACAGATACGCAGTATTTT.

The chain couples TRBV28 to TRBJ2-2; D is possibly TRBD2 (5 bases). The CDR3 totals 16 residues. Between the trimmed V and J ends, which lost 4 bases and 2 bases, there was a span of 14 bases. Germline values: CDR1 MDHEN, CDR2 SYDVKM. CDR3 residues: CASSSAGAENTGELFF. The CDR3 nucleotides are TGTGCCAGCAGTTCCGCCGGAGCGGAAAACACCGGGGAGCTGTTTTTT. Variable domain in full (rest from reference TRBV28 and TRBJ2-2): DVKVTQSSRYLVKRTGEKVFLECVQDMDHENMFWYRQDPGLGLRLIYFSYDVKMKEKGDIPEGYSVSREKKERFSLILESASTNQTSMYLCASSSAGAENTGELFFGEGSRLTVL.

This chain connects TRBV7-9 to TRBJ1-1; TRBD1 matches 10 bases. The CDR3 has 16 residues. Germline assignment: CDR1 SEHNR and CDR2 FQNEAQ (reference sequence). Trimming cost V 5 bases and J 6 bases; bases outside gene matches: 12. DNA of the CDR3: TGTGCCAGCAGCCTTCTGCCCGGGACAGGGGACGCTGAAGCTTTCTTT. Its translation: CASSLLPGTGDAEAFF.

The chain is built from TRBV5-1 and TRBJ2-5; 10 bases align to TRBD1. Per germline, CDR1 SGHRS and CDR2 YFSETQ. V shed 0 bases and J 4 bases; nucleotides not matched to a gene: 6. The length of the CDR3 is 16 residues. This CDR3 is CASSLAGQGTGETQYF. In DNA, the CDR3 is TGCGCCAGCAGCTTGGCGGGACAGGGGACAGGAGAGACCCAGTACTTC.

J is TRBJ2-7 and V is TRBV2; the D gene is possibly TRBD2 (5 bases). Trimming stripped 5 bases from V and 3 bases from J, with 14 bases between. The CDR3 runs 14 residues. Germline loops: CDR1 SNHLY, CDR2 FYNNEI. The CDR3 region has the DNA TGTGCCAGCAGTTACGGGCCGGGAATCTACGAGCAGTACTTC. It encodes CASSYGPGIYEQYF. The variable domain in full, completed from reference TRBV2 and TRBJ2-7, reads EPEVTQTPSHQVTQMGQEVILRCVPISNHLYFYWYRQILGQKVEFLVSFYNNEISEKSEIFDDQFSVERPDGSNFTLKIRSTKLEDSAMYFCASSYGPGIYEQYFGPGTRLTVT.

V usage is TRBV21-1 and J usage is TRBJ2-1; the listed D gene, TRBD2, was not tested against the DNA. TRBV21-1 is a pseudogene. The CDR3 contains 16 residues. As DNA, the CDR3 is TGTGCCAGCAGCAAAGTTAGCGGGAGGGTCTACAATGAGCAGTTCTTC. Amino acids: CASSKVSGRVYNEQFF.

The chain employs TRBV12-5 and TRBJ1-3; a possible D gene is TRBD1 (5 bases). The CDR3 extends over 13 amino acids. The V gene lost 8 bases and the J gene lost 4 bases, with 12 bases spanning the gap. Germline lookup yields CDR1 LGHNT and CDR2 FRNRAP. Written as DNA, the CDR3 is TGTGCTAGTTGGGGCGGGGTAGGAAACACCATATATTTT. Protein product: CASWGGVGNTIYF.

This chain connects TRBV29-1 to TRBJ2-1, with TRBD1 matching over 7 bases. Per germline, CDR1 SQVTM and CDR2 ANQGSEA. Germline trimming cut 6 bases from V and 8 bases from J; bases unmatched to any gene: 10. This CDR3 comprises 13 residues. CDR3 in DNA: TGCAGCGTGGCCGGGACAGTAACCTATGAGCAGTTCTTC. The encoded protein is CSVAGTVTYEQFF.

The rearrangement uses TRBV5-5 and TRBJ1-2, with D tentatively TRBD1 (6 bases). The CDR3 runs 15 residues. V lost 7 bases and J 7 bases, leaving 23 bases between the germline ends. The germline V gene encodes CDR1 SGHKS and CDR2 YYEKEE (reference sequence). The chain's CDR3 is CASHYLGARSGGYTF. CDR3 DNA sequence: TGTGCCAGCCACTATTTGGGGGCCCGATCGGGTGGCTACACCTTC.

The rearrangement links TRBV27 to TRBJ1-5, with 11 bases that match TRBD1. Germline-derived CDR1 and CDR2 are MNHEY and SMNVEV (reference sequence). The CDR3 is 14 residues long. The V and J ends lost 2 bases and 6 bases, in that order; junction bases with no gene match: 0. The CDR3 sequence: CASSLGTGGQPQHF. As DNA, the CDR3 is TGTGCCAGCAGTTTAGGGACAGGGGGTCAGCCCCAGCATTTT.

The chain's CDR3 is CASSQGWDWGYTF. CDR3 in DNA: TGTGCCAGCAGCCAAGGTTGGGACTGGGGCTACACCTTC. The chain is built from TRBV14 and TRBJ1-2; perhaps TRBD1 as D (5 bases). The CDR3 is made up of 13 amino acids. CDR1 is SGHDN, CDR2 FVKESK, per germline. Trimming left V 1 base short and J 8 bases short, with 11 bases between.

This chain links TRBV25-1 with TRBJ2-3, with 7 bases aligning to TRBD1. The CDR3 loop spans 14 amino acids. Germline CDR1 reads MGHDK; CDR2 reads SYGVNS. Trimming removed 5 bases from V and 2 bases from J; junction bases left unmatched: 4. The CDR3 protein is CASSSGQATDTQYF. CDR3 nucleotide sequence: TGTGCCAGCAGTTCTGGACAGGCCACAGATACGCAGTATTTT.

This chain connects TRBV10-1 to TRBJ2-7; the D is unclear. Germline V gene data show CDR1 as WNHNN and CDR2 as SYGVQD (reference sequence). The V end was cut by 3 bases, the J end by 0 bases, with 12 bases between. CDR3 length: 15 residues. CDR3 region: CASSDRQVSSYEQYF. The DNA for the CDR3 is TGCGCCAGCAGTGACCGGCAGGTTAGCTCCTACGAGCAGTACTTC.

The chain uses TRBV2 and TRBJ2-2, with 7 bases lining up with TRBD1. The CDR3 consists of 14 residues. With V trimmed by 6 bases and J by 9 bases, 10 bases remained unmatched. CDR1 and CDR2 (germline): SNHLY, FYNNEI. CDR3 in amino acids: CASSSDRTIWELFF. The CDR3 bases are TGTGCCAGCAGCTCGGACAGGACAATCTGGGAGCTGTTTTTT.

The table lists this clone with a few counts. This rearrangement joins TRBV19 to TRBJ2-2; perhaps TRBD2 as D (5 bases). CDR1 and CDR2 from the germline V gene are LNHDA and SQIVND (reference sequence). Trimming stripped 2 bases from V and 6 bases from J, with 13 bases between. This CDR3 is built from 15 residues. The CDR3 DNA follows: TGTGCCAGTAGTATACTAGCCATGTCACCCGGGGAGCTGTTTTTT. It yields the protein CASSILAMSPGELFF.

The chain carries TRBV7-9 and TRBJ2-7; 7 bases match TRBD1. The germline gives CDR1 SEHNR, CDR2 FQNEAQ (reference sequence). The CDR3 is 16 amino acids. V shed 2 bases, J shed 2 bases, and the junction held 9 bases outside the gene matches. CDR3 residues: CASSLLLYTGAYEQYF. The CDR3 DNA reads TGTGCCAGCAGCTTACTACTCTACACAGGGGCCTACGAGCAGTACTTC.

This chain joins TRBV28 and TRBJ2-1; 9 positions agree with TRBD2. The germline V gene has CDR1 MDHEN and CDR2 SYDVKM. The CDR3 is made up of 16 amino acids. J lost 9 bases, V lost 1 base, and 10 bases had no gene match. The CDR3 DNA reads TGTGCCAGCAGTTTATTCGCCGCGGGAGGGCCTAGTGAGCAGTTCTTC. Its protein is CASSLFAAGGPSEQFF. The variable domain in full, with the rest retrieved from reference TRBV28 and TRBJ2-1, is DVKVTQSSRYLVKRTGEKVFLECVQDMDHENMFWYRQDPGLGLRLIYFSYDVKMKEKGDIPEGYSVSREKKERFSLILESASTNQTSMYLCASSLFAAGGPSEQFFGPGTRLTVL.

This chain links TRBV27 with TRBJ2-1; 9 bases agree with TRBD2. In germline, CDR1 is MNHEY, CDR2 SMNVEV (reference sequence). This CDR3 has 15 residues. The junction had 8 bases not matched to a gene; V was cut back by 6 bases and J by 5 bases. The CDR3 nucleotides are TGTGCCAGCAGCTCGATAGCGGGAGCAAACAATGAGCAGTTCTTC. Amino acids: CASSSIAGANNEQFF.

The J gene is TRBJ2-2, the V gene TRBV25-1; no firm D call. The germline V gene has CDR1 MGHDK and CDR2 SYGVNS. This CDR3 is 14 amino acids long. Trimming pared 6 bases from V and 0 bases from J, leaving 8 bases between. The CDR3 nucleotides are TGTGCCAGCAGGGCGGTGGCGAACACCGGGGAGCTGTTTTTT. Translation gives CASRAVANTGELFF. The complete variable domain, with remaining parts taken from reference TRBV25-1 and TRBJ2-2, reads EADIYQTPRYLVIGTGKKITLECSQTMGHDKMYWYQQDPGMELHLIHYSYGVNSTEKGDLSSESTVSRIRTEHFPLTLESARPSHTSQYLCASRAVANTGELFFGEGSRLTVL.